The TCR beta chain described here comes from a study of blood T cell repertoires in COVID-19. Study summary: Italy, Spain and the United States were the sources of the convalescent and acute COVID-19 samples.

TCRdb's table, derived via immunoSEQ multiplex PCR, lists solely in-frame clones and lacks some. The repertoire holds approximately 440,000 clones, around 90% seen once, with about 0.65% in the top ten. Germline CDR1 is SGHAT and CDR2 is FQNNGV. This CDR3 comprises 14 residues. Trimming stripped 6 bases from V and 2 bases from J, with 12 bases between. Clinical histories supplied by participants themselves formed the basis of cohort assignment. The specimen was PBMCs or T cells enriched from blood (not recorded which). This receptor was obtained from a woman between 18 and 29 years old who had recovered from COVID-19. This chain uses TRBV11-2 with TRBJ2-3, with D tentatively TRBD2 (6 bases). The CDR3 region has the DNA TGTGCCAGCAGAATAGGACTACACACAGATACGCAGTATTTT. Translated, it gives CASRIGLHTDTQYF.